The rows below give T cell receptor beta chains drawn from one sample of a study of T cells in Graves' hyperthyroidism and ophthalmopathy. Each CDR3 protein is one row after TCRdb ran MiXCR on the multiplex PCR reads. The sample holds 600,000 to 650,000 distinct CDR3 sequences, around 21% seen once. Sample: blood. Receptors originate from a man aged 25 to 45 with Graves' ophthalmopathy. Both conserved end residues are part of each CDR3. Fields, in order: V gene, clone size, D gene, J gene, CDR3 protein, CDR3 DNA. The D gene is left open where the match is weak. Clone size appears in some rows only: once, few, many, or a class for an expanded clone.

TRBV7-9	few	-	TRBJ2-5	CASTSPVGTQYF	TGTGCCAGCACCAGTCCCGTGGGGACCCAGTACTTC
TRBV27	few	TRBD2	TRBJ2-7	CASSELAGHYEQYF	TGTGCCAGCAGTGAACTAGCGGGACACTACGAGCAGTACTTC
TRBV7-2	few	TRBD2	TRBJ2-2	CASSLAGLTRELFF	TGTGCCAGCAGCTTAGCGGGACTAACCAGGGAGCTGTTTTTT
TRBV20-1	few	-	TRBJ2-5	CSVDATQETQYF	TGCAGTGTTGACGCCACACAAGAGACCCAGTACTTC
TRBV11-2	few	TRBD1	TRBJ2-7	CASSLGYGQGSYEQYF	TGTGCCAGCAGCTTAGGGTATGGACAGGGTTCCTACGAGCAGTACTTC
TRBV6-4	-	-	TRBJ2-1	CASSDSRRELFF	TGTGCCAGCAGTGACTCGAGAAGGGAGTTGTTCTTC
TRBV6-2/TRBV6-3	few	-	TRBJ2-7	CASRPTGLGSYEQYF	TGTGCCAGCAGACCAACAGGGTTGGGCTCCTACGAGCAGTACTTC
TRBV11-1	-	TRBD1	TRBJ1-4	CASSLGTGAEKLFF	TGTGCCAGCAGCTTGGGGACAGGGGCTGAAAAACTGTTTTTT
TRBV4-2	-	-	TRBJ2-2	CASTPEGLAGELFF	TGTGCCAGCACCCCGGAGGGTCTGGCCGGGGAGCTGTTTTTT
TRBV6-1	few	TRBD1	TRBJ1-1	CASSPLTGFRAEAFF	TGTGCCAGCAGTCCTCTGACAGGGTTTAGGGCTGAAGCTTTCTTT
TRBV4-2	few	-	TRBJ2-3	CASSQAWGSADTQYF	TGTGCCAGCAGCCAAGCATGGGGGAGCGCAGATACGCAGTATTTT
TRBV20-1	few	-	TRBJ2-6	CSASRDSGANVLTF	TGCAGTGCTAGTCGTGACTCTGGGGCCAACGTCCTGACTTTC
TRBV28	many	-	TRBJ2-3	CASNSRVGSPDTQYF	TGTGCCAGCAACTCCCGGGTAGGGAGCCCAGATACGCAGTATTTT
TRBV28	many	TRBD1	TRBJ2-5	CASSLHAGTGAETQYF	TGTGCCAGCAGTTTGCATGCCGGGACAGGCGCAGAGACCCAGTACTTC
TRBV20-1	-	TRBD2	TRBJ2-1	CSFASPTGTSGRAANEQFF	TGCAGCTTTGCTTCTCCGACCGGGACTAGCGGGAGGGCCGCCAATGAGCAGTTCTTC
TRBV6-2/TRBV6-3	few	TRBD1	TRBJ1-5	CASRETDRENQPQHF	TGTGCCAGCAGGGAGACAGACAGGGAAAATCAGCCCCAGCATTTT
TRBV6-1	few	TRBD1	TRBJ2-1	CAGGTGWVNEQFF	TGTGCCGGGGGGACAGGGTGGGTCAATGAGCAGTTCTTC
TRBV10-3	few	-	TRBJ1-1	CAISESRYGPNTEAFF	TGTGCCATCAGTGAGTCGAGGTACGGACCGAACACTGAAGCTTTCTTT